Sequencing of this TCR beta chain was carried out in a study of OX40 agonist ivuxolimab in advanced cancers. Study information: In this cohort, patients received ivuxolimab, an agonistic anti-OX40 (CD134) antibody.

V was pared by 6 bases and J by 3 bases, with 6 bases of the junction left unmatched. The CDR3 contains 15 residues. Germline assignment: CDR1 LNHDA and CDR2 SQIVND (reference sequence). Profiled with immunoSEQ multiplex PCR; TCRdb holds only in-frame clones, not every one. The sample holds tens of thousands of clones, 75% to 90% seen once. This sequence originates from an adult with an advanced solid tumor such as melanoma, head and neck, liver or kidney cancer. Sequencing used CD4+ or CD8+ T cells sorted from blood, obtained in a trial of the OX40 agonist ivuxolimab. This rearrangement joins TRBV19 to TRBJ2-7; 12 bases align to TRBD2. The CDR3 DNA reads TGTGCCAGTAGCCCTAGCGGGAGGGTTGGCTACGAGCAGTACTTC. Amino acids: CASSPSGRVGYEQYF.